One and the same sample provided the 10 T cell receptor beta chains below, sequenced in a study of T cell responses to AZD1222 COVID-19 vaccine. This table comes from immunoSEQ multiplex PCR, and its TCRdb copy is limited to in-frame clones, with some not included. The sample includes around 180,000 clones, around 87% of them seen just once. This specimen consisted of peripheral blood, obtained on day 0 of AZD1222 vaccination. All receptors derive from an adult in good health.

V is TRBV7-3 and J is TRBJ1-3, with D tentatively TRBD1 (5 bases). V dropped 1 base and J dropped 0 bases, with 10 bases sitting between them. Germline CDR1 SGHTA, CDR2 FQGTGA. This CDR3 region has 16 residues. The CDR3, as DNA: TGTGCCAGCAGCTTAAAGGGACCGAACTCTGGAAACACCATATATTTT. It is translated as CASSLKGPNSGNTIYF. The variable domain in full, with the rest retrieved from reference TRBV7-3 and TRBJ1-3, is GAGVSQTPSNKVTEKGKYVELRCDPISGHTALYWYRQSLGQGPEFLIYFQGTGAADDSGLPNDRFFAVRPEGSVSTLKIQRTERGDSAVYLCASSLKGPNSGNTIYFGEGSWLTVV.

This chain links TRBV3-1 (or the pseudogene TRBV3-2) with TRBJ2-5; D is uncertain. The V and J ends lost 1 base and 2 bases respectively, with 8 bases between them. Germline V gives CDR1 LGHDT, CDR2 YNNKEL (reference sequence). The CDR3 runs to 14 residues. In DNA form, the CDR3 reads TGTGCCAGCAGCCAAGGGGCCAGACAAGAGACCCAGTACTTC. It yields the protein CASSQGARQETQYF.

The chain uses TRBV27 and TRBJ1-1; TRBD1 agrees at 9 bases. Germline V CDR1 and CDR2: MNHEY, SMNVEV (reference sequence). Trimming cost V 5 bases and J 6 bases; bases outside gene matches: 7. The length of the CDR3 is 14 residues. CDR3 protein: CASSLQTGGAEAFF. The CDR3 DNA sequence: TGTGCCAGCAGTCTACAGACAGGGGGGGCTGAAGCTTTCTTT.

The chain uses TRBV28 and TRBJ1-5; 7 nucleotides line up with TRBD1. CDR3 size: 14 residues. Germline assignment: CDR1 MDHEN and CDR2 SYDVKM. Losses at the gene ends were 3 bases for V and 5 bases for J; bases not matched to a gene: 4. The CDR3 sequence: CASSLTGTHQPQHF. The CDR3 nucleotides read TGTGCCAGCAGTTTGACAGGGACTCATCAGCCCCAGCATTTT.

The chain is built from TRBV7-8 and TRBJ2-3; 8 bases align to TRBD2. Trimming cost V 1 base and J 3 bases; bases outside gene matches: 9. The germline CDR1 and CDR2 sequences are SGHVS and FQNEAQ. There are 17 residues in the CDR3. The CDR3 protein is CASSLVRYGGVTDTQYF. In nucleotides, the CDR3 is TGTGCCAGCAGCTTAGTGCGTTACGGGGGGGTTACAGATACGCAGTATTTT. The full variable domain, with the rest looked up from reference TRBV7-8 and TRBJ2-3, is GAGVSQSPRYKVAKRGQDVALRCDPISGHVSLFWYQQALGQGPEFLTYFQNEAQLDKSGLPSDRFFAERPEGSVSTLKIQRTQQEDSAVYLCASSLVRYGGVTDTQYFGPGTRLTVL.

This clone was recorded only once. The CDR3 here is CASSLQSGEETQYF. The CDR3 region has the DNA TGTGCCAGCAGTCTGCAATCGGGGGAGGAGACCCAGTACTTC. The chain links TRBV28 to TRBJ2-5; a possible D gene is TRBD2 (6 bases). The CDR3 totals 14 residues. V was pared by 5 bases and J by 5 bases, with 15 bases between. Looked up from germline, CDR1 is MDHEN and CDR2 is SYDVKM.

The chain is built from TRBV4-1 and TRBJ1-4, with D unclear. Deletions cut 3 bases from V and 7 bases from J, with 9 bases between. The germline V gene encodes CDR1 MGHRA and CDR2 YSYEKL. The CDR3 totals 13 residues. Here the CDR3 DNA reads TGCGCCAGCAGCCAGACGTTGGGTGAAAAACTGTTTTTT. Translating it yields CASSQTLGEKLFF.

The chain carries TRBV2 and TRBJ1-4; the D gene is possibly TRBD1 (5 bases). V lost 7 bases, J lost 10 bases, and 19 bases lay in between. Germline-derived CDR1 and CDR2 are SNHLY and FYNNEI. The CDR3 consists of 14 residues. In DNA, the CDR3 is TGTGCCAGCACGTCAGGGTATGGTGGGCGAAAACTGTTTTTT. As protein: CASTSGYGGRKLFF.

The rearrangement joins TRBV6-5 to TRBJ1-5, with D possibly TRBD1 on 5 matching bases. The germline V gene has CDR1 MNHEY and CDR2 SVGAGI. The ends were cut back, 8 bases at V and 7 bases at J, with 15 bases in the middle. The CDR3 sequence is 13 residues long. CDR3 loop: CASGWGLEQPQHF. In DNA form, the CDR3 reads TGTGCCAGCGGCTGGGGACTGGAGCAGCCCCAGCATTTT.

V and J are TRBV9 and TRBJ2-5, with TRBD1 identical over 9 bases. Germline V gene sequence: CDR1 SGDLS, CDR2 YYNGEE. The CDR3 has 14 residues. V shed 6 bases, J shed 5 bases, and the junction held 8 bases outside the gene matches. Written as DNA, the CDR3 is TGTGCCAGCACGCAAGGACAGGGGTGGGAGACCCAGTACTTC. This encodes CASTQGQGWETQYF.